The clone carrying this T cell receptor beta chain was recorded many times. What it recognizes is unknown. On the day of bone marrow donation, the related graft donor provided peripheral blood. This CDR3 region has 15 residues. The V segment lost 6 bases and the J segment 2 bases; nucleotides outside the gene matches: 6. Germline V gene lookup returns CDR1 MDHEN and CDR2 SYDVKM. These data come from a study of T cells after posttransplantation cyclophosphamide. The protocol was immunoSEQ multiplex PCR, while the TCRdb copy is restricted to in-frame clones and leaves out a portion. Sampling found 40,000 to 55,000 clones, none seen once. Findings of the study overall: After PTCy, TRB diversity resembled that of CNI/methotrexate controls.

The chain is built from TRBV28 and TRBJ2-1, with 8 nucleotides matching TRBD2. This TCR derives from a man aged 35 to 55 in good health, CMV-negative, and a related stem cell transplant donor. Specimen: PBMCs. The CDR3 DNA is TGTGCCAGCAGGCTCGCGGGAGGCCCCTACAATGAGCAGTTCTTC. The encoded protein is CASRLAGGPYNEQFF. Supplemented by reference TRBV28 and TRBJ2-1, the full variable domain reads DVKVTQSSRYLVKRTGEKVFLECVQDMDHENMFWYRQDPGLGLRLIYFSYDVKMKEKGDIPEGYSVSREKKERFSLILESASTNQTSMYLCASRLAGGPYNEQFFGPGTRLTVL.